One T cell receptor beta chain is described in this entry. In germline, CDR1 is MNHEY, CDR2 SVGEGT. V gave up 0 bases and J gave up 0 bases; unmatched junction bases: 6. The CDR3 runs to 17 residues. This specimen belongs to a study of blood T cells in healthy people across ages. Background on the study: For every two T cells, template switching captured about one barcoded beta molecule.

Primed by a sample-barcoded 5' primer and a J-beta primer mix, a second PCR proceeded for about 6 to 11 cycles. TCRdb redid the calling of the 5' RACE reads with MiXCR, one entry per CDR3 protein. The table lists roughly 730,000 distinct CDR3 sequences, more than 55% of them singletons, with 20% to 30% in the top ten. Each sample yielded at least 7 million isolated PBMCs. The sequenced sample was blood. The chain combines TRBV6-2 or TRBV6-3 with TRBJ1-1; TRBD1 matches at 8 bases. The TCR originated in a man aged 35-49 years in good health. The CDR3 sequence: CASSYSPGGYMNTEAFF. CDR3 bases: TGTGCCAGCAGTTACTCGCCAGGGGGCTACATGAACACTGAAGCTTTCTTT.